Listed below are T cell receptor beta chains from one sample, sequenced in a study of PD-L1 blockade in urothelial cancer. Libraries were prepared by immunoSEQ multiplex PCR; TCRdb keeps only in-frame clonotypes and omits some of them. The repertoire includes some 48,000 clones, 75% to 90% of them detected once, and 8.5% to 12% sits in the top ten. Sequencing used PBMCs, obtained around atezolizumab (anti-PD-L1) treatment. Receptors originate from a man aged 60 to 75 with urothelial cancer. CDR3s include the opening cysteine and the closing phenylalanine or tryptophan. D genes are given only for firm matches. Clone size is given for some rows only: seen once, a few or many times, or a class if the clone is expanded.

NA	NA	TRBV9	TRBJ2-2	TGTGCCAGCAGCGTTAACAGCCTCACCGGGGAGCTGTTTTTT	CASSVNSLTGELFF
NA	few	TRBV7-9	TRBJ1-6	TGTGCCAGCAGCTACACCAGCTCCTATAATTCACCCCTCCACTTT	CASSYTSSYNSPLHF
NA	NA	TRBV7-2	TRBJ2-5	TGTGCCAGCAACGACCAGGGGTGGGAGACCCAGTACTTC	CASNDQGWETQYF
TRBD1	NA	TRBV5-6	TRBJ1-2	TGTGCCAGCAGCTTGGAAGGACAGGGCTACTATGGCTACACCTTC	CASSLEGQGYYGYTF
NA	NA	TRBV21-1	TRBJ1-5	TGTGCCAGGGGGGCCTCCCAGCCCCAGCATTTT	CARGASQPQHF
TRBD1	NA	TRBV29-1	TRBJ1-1	TGCAGCGTGGGTAGGACAGGGGCGGGCACTGAAGCTTTCTTT	CSVGRTGAGTEAFF
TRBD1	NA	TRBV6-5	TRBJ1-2	TGTGCCAGCAGTTACTCGACAGGGGGCTATGGCTACACCTTC	CASSYSTGGYGYTF
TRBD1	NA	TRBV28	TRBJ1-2	TGTGCCAGCAGACGGGACAGAACCTTCTATGGCTACACCTTC	CASRRDRTFYGYTF
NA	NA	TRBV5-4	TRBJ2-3	TGTGCCAGCAGCTTGGGTGGCCCGGGAGATACGCAGTATTTT	CASSLGGPGDTQYF
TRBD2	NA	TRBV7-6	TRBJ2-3	TGTGCCAGCAGCGCGCGTACCGGGACTAGCGAAGATACGCAGTATTTT	CASSARTGTSEDTQYF
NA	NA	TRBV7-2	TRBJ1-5	TGTGCCAGCGCCCAGGGTCTGATCAATCAGCCCCAGCATTTT	CASAQGLINQPQHF
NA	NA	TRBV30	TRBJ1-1	TGTGCCTGGAGTGTACAGGGGAACACTGAAGCTTTCTTT	CAWSVQGNTEAFF
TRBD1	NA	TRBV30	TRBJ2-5	TGTGCCTGGAGTGACGGGACAGGGGCCCAAGAGACCCAGTACTTC	CAWSDGTGAQETQYF
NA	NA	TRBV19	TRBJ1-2	TGTGCCAGTAGTAGAGGGCAGTTCCCTAACTATGGCTACACCTTC	CASSRGQFPNYGYTF
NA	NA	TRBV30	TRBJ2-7	TGTGCCTGGAGCTCTCAGGGTTACGAGCAGTACTTC	CAWSSQGYEQYF
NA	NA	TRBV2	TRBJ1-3	TGTGCCAGCAGTGATGACAGGCGGCCTGGAAACACCATATATTTT	CASSDDRRPGNTIYF
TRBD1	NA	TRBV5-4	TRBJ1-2	TGTGCCAGCAGCACTTGGACAGGAGTTAGGGATGGCTACACCTTC	CASSTWTGVRDGYTF
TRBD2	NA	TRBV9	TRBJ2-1	TGTGCCAGCAGCGGGACTAGCGGGTACAATGAGCAGTTCTTC	CASSGTSGYNEQFF
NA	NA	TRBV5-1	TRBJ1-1	TGCGCCAGCAGCTTAACAGGGACCGGAAACACTGAAGCTTTCTTT	CASSLTGTGNTEAFF
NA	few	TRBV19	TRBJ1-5	TGTGCCAGTAAACGGGAAAATAGCAATCAGCCCCAGCATTTT	CASKRENSNQPQHF
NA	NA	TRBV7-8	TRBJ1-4	TGTGCCAGCAGCCCTAGGGATGGGAGGGATGAGGAAAAACTGTTTTTT	CASSPRDGRDEEKLFF
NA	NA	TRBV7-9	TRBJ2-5	TGTGCCAGCACCAACTCGGTGGAGACCCAGTACTTC	CASTNSVETQYF
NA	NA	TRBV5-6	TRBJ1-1	TGTGCCAGCAGCTTCTATACAGGGACTGAAGCTTTCTTT	CASSFYTGTEAFF
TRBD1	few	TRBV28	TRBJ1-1	TGTGCCAGCAGTTTAAGACAGGGTAAAGCTTTCTTT	CASSLRQGKAFF
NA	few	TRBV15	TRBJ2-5	TGTGCCACCAGCTCGAAGACTAGTATGGGGGAGACCCAGTACTTC	CATSSKTSMGETQYF
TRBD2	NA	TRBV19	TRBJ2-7	TGTGCCAGTAGTCCCCCGGGGGGGGCCCCCTCCTACGAGCAGTACTTC	CASSPPGGAPSYEQYF
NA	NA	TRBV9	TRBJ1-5	TGTGCCAGCAGCCCCCGTGCAGAAAATCAGCCCCAGCATTTT	CASSPRAENQPQHF
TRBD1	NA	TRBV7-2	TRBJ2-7	TGTGCCAGCAGCCTTAGACAGGGCCCTAACGAGCAGTACTTC	CASSLRQGPNEQYF
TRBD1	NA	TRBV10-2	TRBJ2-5	TGCGCCAGCAGTTCTCCTGACAGGGGGCGTAGGGAGACCCAGTACTTC	CASSSPDRGRRETQYF
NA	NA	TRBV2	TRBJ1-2	TGTGCCAGCACCGGAGGGCAGGGTTACTATGGCTACACCTTC	CASTGGQGYYGYTF
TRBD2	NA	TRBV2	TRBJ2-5	TGTGCCAGCAGTGATAGACTAGCGGGGGTGGAGACCCAGTACTTC	CASSDRLAGVETQYF
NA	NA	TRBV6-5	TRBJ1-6	TGTGCCAGTACTGGTAGCAATTCACCCCTCCACTTT	CASTGSNSPLHF
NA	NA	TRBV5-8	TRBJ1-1	TGTGCCAGCCGCAGGAGGGGGAACACTGAAGCTTTCTTT	CASRRRGNTEAFF